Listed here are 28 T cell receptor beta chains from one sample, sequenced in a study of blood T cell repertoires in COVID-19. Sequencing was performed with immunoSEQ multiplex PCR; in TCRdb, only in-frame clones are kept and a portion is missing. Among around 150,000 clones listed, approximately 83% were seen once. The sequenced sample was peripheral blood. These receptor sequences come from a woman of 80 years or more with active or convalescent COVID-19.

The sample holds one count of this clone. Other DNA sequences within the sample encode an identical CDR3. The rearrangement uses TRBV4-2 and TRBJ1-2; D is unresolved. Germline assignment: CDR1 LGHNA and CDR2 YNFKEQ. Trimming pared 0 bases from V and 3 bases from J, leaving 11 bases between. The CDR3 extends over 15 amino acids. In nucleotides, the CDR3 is TGTGCCAGCAGCCAAGATCGGAGGACCGACTATGGCTACACCTTC. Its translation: CASSQDRRTDYGYTF.

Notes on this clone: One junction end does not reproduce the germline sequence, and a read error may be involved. The CDR3 DNA follows: TGTGCCAGCAGTGAGGGGGACAGGGGTCATAGCACTGATACGCAGTATTTT. It translates to CASSEGDRGHSTDTQYF. The rearrangement joins TRBV2 to TRBJ2-3, with 10 positions matching TRBD1. This CDR3 is built from 17 residues. CDR1 is SNHLY and CDR2 is FYNNEI in the germline V gene.

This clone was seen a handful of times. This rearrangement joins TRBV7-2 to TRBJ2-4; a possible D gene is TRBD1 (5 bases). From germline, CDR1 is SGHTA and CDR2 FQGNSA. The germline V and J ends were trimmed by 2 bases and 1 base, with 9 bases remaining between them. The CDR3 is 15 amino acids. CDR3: CASSLKGAAKNIQYF. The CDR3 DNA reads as TGTGCCAGCAGCTTAAAAGGGGCCGCCAAAAACATTCAGTACTTC.

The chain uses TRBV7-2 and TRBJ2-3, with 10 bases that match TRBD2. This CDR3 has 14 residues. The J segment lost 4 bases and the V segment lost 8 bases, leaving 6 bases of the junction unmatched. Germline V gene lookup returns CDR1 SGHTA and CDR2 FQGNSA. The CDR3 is CASGAGGPADTQYF. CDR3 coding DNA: TGTGCCAGCGGAGCGGGGGGGCCCGCAGATACGCAGTATTTT.

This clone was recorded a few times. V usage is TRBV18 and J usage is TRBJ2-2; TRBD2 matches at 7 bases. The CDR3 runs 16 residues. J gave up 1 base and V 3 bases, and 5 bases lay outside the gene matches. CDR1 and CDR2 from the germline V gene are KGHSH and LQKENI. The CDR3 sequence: CASSPRSGVNTGELFF. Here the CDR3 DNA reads TGTGCCAGCTCACCCCGGAGCGGGGTGAACACCGGGGAGCTGTTTTTT. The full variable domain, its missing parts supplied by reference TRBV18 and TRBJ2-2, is NAGVMQNPRHLVRRRGQEARLRCSPMKGHSHVYWYRQLPEEGLKFMVYLQKENIIDESGMPKERFSAEFPKEGPSILRIQQVVRGDSAAYFCASSPRSGVNTGELFFGEGSRLTVL.

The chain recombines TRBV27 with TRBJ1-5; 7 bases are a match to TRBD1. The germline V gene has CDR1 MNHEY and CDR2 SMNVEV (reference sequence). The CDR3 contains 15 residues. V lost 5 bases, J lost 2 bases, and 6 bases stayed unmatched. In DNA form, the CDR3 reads TGTGCCAGCAGTAGTGACAGGGTTGGCAATCAGCCCCAGCATTTT. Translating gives CASSSDRVGNQPQHF.

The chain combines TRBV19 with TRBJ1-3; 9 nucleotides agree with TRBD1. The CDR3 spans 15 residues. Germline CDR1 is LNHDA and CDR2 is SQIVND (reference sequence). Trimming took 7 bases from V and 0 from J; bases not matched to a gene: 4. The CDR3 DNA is TGTGCCAGTAACACAGGGGGCGACTCTGGAAACACCATATATTTT. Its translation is CASNTGGDSGNTIYF.

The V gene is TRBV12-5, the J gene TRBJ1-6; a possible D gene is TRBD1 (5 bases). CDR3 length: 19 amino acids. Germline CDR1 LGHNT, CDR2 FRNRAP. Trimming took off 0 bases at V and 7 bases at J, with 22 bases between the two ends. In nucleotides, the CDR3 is TGTGCTAGTGGTTTGGTACCTAATCGTTTTCAGGGAGGGAATTCACCCCTCCACTTT. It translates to CASGLVPNRFQGGNSPLHF.

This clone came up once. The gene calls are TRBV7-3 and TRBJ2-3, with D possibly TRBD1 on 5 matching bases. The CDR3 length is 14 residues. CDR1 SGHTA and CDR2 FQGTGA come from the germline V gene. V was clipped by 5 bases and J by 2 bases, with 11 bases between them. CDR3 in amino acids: CASSPGQNTDTQYF. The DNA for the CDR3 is TGTGCCAGCAGCCCCGGACAAAACACAGATACGCAGTATTTT.

The CDR3 DNA reads TGTGCCAGCAGTTTCCTGACAGGGGCATTCGGGAGGAGCAATCAGCCCCAGCATTTT. Protein sequence: CASSFLTGAFGRSNQPQHF. J is TRBJ1-5 and V is TRBV6-2 or TRBV6-3, with 8 bases matching TRBD1. V lost 4 bases to trimming and J lost 1 base; unmatched junction nucleotides: 15. Germline loops: CDR1 MNHEY, CDR2 SVGEGT. The CDR3 spans 19 residues.

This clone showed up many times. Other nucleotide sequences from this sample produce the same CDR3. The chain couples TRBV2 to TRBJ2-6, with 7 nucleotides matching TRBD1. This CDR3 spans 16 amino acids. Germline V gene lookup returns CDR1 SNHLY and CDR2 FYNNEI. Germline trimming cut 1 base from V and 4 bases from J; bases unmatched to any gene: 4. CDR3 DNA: TGTGCCAGCAGTGAAGAGGGGGCGCCCGGGGCCAACGTCCTGACTTTC. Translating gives CASSEEGAPGANVLTF.

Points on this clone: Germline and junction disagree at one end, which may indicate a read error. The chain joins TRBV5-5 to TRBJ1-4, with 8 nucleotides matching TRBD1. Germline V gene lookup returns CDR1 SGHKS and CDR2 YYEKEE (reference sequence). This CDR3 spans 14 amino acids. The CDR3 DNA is TGTGCCAGCAGCTTGGGGACAGGGCCGAGGCTCAACGTTTTT. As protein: CASSLGTGPRLNVF.

CDR3 in DNA: TGTGCCAGCACCCGTTGGGAGGGACAGGGCGCTGAAGCTTTCTTT. The encoded protein is CASTRWEGQGAEAFF. The chain combines TRBV21-1 with TRBJ1-1; the DNA was not used to check the table's D call, TRBD1. TRBV21-1 is a recognized pseudogene. CDR3 length equals 15 residues.

The CDR3 nucleotides are TGTGCCAGCACCATAGACAGGACCTACGAGCAGTACTTC. Residues: CASTIDRTYEQYF. This chain links TRBV12-3 or TRBV12-4 with TRBJ2-7; D perhaps matches TRBD1 (6 bases). The CDR3 consists of 13 residues. The germline V and J ends were trimmed by 7 bases and 2 bases, with 12 bases remaining between them.

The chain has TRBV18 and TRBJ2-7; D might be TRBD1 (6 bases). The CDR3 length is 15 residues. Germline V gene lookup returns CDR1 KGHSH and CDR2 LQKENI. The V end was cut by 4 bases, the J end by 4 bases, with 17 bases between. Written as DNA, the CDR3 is TGTGCCAGCTCACTAACTTCGACAGGCGAGTACGAGCAGTACTTC. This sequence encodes CASSLTSTGEYEQYF.

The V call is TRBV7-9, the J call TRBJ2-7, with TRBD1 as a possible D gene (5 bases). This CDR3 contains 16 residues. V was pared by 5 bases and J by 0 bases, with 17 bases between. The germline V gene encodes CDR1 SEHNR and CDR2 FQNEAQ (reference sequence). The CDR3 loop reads CASSDQTATLSYEQYF. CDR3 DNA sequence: TGTGCCAGCAGCGACCAGACAGCAACTCTCTCCTACGAGCAGTACTTC.

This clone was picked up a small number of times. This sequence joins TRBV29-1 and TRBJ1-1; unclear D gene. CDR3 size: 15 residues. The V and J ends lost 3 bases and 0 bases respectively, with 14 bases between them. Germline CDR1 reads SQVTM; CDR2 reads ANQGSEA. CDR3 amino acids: CSVDDWRPMNTEAFF. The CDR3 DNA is TGCAGCGTTGATGATTGGCGGCCCATGAACACTGAAGCTTTCTTT.

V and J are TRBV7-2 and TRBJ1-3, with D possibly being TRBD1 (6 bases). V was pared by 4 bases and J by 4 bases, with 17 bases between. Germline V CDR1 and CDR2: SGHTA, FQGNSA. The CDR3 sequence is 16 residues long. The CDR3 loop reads CASSSRTVPRGNTIYF. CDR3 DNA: TGTGCCAGCAGCTCAAGGACAGTCCCGAGAGGAAACACCATATATTTT.

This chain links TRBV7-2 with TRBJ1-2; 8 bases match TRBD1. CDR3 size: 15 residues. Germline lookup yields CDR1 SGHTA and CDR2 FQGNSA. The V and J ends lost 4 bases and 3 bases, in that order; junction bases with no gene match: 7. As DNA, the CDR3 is TGTGCCAGCAGCTCCTACAGGGGGGGTTACTATGGCTACACCTTC. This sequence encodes CASSSYRGGYYGYTF.

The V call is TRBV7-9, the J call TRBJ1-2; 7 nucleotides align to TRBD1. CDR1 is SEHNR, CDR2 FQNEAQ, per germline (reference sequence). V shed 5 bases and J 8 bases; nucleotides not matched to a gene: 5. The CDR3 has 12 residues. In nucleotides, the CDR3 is TGTGCCAGCAGCCCCCGACAGGGAGGCTACACCTTC. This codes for CASSPRQGGYTF.

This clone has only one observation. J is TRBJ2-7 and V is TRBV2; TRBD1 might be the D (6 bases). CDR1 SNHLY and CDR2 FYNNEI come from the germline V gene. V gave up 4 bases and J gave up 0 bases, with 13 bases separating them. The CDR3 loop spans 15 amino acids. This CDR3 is CASSARTAVSYEQYF. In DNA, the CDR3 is TGTGCCAGCAGTGCCCGGACAGCCGTCTCCTACGAGCAGTACTTC.

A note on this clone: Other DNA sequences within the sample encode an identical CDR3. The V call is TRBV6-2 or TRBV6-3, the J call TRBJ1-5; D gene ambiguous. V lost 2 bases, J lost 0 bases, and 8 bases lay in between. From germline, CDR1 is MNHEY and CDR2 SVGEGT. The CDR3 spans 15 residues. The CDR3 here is CASSYGRGSNQPQHF. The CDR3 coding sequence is TGTGCCAGCAGTTACGGCCGGGGTAGCAATCAGCCCCAGCATTTT.

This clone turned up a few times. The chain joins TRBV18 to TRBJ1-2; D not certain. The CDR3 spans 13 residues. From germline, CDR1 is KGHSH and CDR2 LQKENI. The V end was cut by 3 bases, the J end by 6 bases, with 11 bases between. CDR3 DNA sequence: TGTGCCAGCTCACCTACCAACATGGATGGCTACACCTTC. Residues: CASSPTNMDGYTF.

The CDR3 sequence: CASSFPTGGSEKLFF. CDR3 nucleotides: TGTGCCAGCAGTTTCCCGACAGGGGGTAGTGAAAAACTGTTTTTT. The V gene is TRBV6-6, the J gene TRBJ1-4, with 9 bases identical to TRBD1. The CDR3 covers 15 residues. V lost 4 bases and J lost 7; bases outside the gene matches: 7. The V gene's germline CDR1 is MNHNY and CDR2 SVGAGI (reference sequence).

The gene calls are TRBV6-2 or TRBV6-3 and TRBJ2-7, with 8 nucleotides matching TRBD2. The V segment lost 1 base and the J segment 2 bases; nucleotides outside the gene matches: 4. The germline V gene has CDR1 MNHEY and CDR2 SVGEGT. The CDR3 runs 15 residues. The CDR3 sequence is CASSYLGLVTYEQYF. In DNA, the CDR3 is TGTGCCAGCAGTTACTTGGGACTAGTCACCTACGAGCAGTACTTC.

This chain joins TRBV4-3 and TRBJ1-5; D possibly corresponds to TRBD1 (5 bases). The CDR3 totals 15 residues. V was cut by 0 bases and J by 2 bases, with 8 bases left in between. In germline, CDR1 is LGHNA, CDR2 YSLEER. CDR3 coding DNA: TGCGCCAGCAGCCAAGACAGGGTCGGCAATCAGCCCCAGCATTTT. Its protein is CASSQDRVGNQPQHF.

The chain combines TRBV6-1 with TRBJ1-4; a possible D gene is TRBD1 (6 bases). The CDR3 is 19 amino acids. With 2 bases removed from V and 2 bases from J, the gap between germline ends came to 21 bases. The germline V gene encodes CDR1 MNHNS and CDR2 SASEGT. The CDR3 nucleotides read TGTGCCAGCAGTGAACTCGGGGGGCGAGGGTTCGTGACTAATGAAAAACTGTTTTTT. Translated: CASSELGGRGFVTNEKLFF.

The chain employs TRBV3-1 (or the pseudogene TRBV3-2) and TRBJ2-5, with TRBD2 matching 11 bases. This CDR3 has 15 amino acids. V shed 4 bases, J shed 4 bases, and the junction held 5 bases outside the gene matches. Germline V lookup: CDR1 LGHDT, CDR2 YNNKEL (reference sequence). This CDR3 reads CASSRDLAGGETQYF. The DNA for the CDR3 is TGTGCCAGCAGCCGAGACCTAGCGGGGGGAGAGACCCAGTACTTC.